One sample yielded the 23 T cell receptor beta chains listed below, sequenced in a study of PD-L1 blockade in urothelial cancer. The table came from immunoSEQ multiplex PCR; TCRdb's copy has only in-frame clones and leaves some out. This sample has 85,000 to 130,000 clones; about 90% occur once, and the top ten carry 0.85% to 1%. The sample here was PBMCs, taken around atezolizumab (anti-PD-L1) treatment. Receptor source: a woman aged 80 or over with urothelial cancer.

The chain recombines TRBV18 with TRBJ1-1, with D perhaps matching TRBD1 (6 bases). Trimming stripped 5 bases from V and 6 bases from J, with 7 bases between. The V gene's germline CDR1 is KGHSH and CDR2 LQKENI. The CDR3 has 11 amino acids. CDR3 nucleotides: TGTGCCAGCTCAAACAGGGCTGAAGCTTTCTTT. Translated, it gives CASSNRAEAFF.

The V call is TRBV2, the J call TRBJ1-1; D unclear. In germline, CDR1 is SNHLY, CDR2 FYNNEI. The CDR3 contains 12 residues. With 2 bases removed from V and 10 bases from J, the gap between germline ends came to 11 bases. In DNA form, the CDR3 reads TGTGCCAGCAGTGAAACCCGAGAGGGAGCTTTCTTT. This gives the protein CASSETREGAFF.

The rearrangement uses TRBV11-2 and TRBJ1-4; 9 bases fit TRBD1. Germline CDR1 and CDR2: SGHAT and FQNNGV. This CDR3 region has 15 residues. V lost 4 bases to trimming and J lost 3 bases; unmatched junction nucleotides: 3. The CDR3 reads CASSSDRGSNEKLFF. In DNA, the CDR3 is TGTGCCAGCAGCTCGGACAGGGGCTCTAATGAAAAACTGTTTTTT.

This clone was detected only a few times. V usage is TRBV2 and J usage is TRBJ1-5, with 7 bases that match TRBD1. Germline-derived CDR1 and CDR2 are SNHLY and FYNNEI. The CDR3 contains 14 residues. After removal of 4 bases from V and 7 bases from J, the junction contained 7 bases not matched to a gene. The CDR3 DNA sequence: TGTGCCAGCAGTGTGCAGGGGGGAAAGCAGCCCCAGCATTTT. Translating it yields CASSVQGGKQPQHF.

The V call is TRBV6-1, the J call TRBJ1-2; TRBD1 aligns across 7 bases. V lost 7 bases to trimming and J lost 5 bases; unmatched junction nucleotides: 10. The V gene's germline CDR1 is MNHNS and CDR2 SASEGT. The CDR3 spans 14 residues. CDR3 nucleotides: TGTGCCAGCAATTCCGGGACAGCTGGGTATGGCTACACCTTC. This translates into CASNSGTAGYGYTF.

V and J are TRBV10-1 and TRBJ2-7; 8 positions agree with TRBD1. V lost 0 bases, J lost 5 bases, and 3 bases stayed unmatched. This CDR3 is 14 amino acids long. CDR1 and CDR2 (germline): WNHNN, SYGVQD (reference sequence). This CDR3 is CASSESRGQNEQYF. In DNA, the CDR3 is TGCGCCAGCAGTGAGTCCAGGGGGCAGAACGAGCAGTACTTC.

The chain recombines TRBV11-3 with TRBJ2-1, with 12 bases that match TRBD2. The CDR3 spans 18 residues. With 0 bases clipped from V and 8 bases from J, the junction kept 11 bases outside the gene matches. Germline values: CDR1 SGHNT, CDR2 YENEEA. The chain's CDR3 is CASSLDPPGLAGRDEQFF. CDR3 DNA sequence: TGTGCCAGCAGCTTAGATCCCCCGGGACTAGCGGGCCGAGATGAGCAGTTCTTC.

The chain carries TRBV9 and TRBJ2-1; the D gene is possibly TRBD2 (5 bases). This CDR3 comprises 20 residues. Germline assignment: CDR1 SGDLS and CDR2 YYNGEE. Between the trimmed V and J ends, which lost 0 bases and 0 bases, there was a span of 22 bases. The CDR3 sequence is CASSVGYKASRRGSYNEQFF. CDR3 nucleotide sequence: TGTGCCAGCAGCGTAGGGTATAAAGCTTCCCGCCGGGGCTCCTACAATGAGCAGTTCTTC. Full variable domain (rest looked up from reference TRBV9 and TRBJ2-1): DSGVTQTPKHLITATGQRVTLRCSPRSGDLSVYWYQQSLDQGLQFLIQYYNGEERAKGNILERFSAQQFPDLHSELNLSSLELGDSALYFCASSVGYKASRRGSYNEQFFGPGTRLTVL.

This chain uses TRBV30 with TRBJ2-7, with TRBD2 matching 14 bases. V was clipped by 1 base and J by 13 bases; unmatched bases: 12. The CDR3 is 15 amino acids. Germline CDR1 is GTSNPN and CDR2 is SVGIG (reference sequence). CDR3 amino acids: CAWSDPGLAGEGAYF. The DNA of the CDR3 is TGTGCCTGGAGTGACCCGGGACTAGCGGGAGAGGGGGCTTACTTC.

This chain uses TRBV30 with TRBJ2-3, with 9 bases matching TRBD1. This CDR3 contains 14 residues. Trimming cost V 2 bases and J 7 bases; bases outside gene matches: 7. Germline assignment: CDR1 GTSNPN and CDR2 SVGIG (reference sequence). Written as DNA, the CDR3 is TGTGCCTGGAGTCTGGACAGGGGTAGAAATACGCAGTATTTT. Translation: CAWSLDRGRNTQYF. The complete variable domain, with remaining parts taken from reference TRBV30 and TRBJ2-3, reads SQTIHQWPATLVQPVGSPLSLECTVEGTSNPNLYWYRQAAGRGLQLLFYSVGIGQISSEVPQNLSASRPQDRQFILSSKKLLLSDSGFYLCAWSLDRGRNTQYFGPGTRLTVL.

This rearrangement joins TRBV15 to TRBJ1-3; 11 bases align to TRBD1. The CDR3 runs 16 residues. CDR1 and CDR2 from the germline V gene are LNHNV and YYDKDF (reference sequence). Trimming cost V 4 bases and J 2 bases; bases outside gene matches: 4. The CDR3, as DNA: TGTGCCACCAGCATAGGGACAGGGGGAACTGGAAACACCATATATTTT. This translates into CATSIGTGGTGNTIYF.

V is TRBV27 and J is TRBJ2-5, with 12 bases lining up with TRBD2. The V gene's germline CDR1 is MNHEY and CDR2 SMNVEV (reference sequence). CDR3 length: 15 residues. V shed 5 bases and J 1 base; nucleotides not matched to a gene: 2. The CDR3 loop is CASSKTSGGQETQYF. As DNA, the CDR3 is TGTGCCAGCAGTAAGACTAGCGGGGGCCAAGAGACCCAGTACTTC.

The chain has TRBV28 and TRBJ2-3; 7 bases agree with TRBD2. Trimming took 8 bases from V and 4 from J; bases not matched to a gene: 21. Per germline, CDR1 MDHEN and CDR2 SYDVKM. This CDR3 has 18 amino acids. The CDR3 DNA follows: TGTGCCAGCCTTCCCCAGGCCCTGGGGGGAGGGCCGTCAGATACGCAGTATTTT. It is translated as CASLPQALGGGPSDTQYF.

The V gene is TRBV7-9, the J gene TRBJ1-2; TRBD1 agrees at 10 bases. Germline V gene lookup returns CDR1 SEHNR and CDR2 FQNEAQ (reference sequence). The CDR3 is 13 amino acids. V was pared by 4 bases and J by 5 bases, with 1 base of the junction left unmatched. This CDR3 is CASSSDRGYGYTF. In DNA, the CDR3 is TGTGCCAGCAGCTCGGACAGGGGGTATGGCTACACCTTC.

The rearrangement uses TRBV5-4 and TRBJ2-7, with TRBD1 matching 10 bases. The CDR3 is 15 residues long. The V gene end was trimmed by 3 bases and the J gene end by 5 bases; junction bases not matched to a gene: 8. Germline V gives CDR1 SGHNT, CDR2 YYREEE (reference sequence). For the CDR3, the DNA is TGTGCCAGCAGCTGGGCCGGGACAGGGGTCCACGAGCAGTACTTC. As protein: CASSWAGTGVHEQYF.

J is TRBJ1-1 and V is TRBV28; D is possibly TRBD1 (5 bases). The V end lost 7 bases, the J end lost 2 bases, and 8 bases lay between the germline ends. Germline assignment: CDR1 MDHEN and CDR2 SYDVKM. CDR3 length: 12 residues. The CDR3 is CASKGVNTEAFF. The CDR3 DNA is TGTGCCAGCAAAGGGGTAAACACTGAAGCTTTCTTT. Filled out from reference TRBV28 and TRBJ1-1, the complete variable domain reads DVKVTQSSRYLVKRTGEKVFLECVQDMDHENMFWYRQDPGLGLRLIYFSYDVKMKEKGDIPEGYSVSREKKERFSLILESASTNQTSMYLCASKGVNTEAFFGQGTRLTVV.

The CDR3 region has the DNA TGCGCCAGCAGCTCACAGGATTTGAACACTGAAGCTTTCTTT. Translating gives CASSSQDLNTEAFF. The genes are TRBV5-1 and TRBJ1-1, with D maybe TRBD1 (5 bases). Trimming took off 3 bases at V and 0 bases at J, with 9 bases between the two ends. CDR3 length: 14 residues. CDR1 and CDR2 (germline): SGHRS, YFSETQ.

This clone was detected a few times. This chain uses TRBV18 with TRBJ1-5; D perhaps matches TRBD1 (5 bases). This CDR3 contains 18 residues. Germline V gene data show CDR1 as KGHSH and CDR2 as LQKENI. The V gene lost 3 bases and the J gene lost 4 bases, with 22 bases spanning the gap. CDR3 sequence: CASSPLRDSSGANQPQHF. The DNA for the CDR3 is TGTGCCAGCTCACCCCTTCGGGACTCGAGCGGGGCTAATCAGCCCCAGCATTTT. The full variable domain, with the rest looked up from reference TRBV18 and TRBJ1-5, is NAGVMQNPRHLVRRRGQEARLRCSPMKGHSHVYWYRQLPEEGLKFMVYLQKENIIDESGMPKERFSAEFPKEGPSILRIQQVVRGDSAAYFCASSPLRDSSGANQPQHFGDGTRLSIL.

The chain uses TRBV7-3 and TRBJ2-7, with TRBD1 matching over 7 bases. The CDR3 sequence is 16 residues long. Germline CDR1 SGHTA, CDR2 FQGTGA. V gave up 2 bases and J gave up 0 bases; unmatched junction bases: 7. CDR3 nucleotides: TGTGCCAGCAGCTTATCCCCCGGGACAGCCTCCTACGAGCAGTACTTC. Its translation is CASSLSPGTASYEQYF.

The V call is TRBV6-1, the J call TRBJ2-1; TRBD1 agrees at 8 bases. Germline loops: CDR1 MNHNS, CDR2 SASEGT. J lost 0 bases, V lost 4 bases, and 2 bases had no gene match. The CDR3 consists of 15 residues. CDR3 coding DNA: TGTGCCAGCAGTGGCGGACAGGGCTCCTACAATGAGCAGTTCTTC. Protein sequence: CASSGGQGSYNEQFF.

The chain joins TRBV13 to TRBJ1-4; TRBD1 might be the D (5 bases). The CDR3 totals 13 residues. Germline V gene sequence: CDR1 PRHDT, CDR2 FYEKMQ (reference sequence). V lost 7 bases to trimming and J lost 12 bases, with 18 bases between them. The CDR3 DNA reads TGTGCCAGCACCTTGGGAGGGTTGGGGGAACTGTTTTTT. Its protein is CASTLGGLGELFF.

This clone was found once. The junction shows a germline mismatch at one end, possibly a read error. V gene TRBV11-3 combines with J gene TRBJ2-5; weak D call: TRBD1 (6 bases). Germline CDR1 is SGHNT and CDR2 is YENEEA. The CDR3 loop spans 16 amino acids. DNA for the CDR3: TGTGCCAGCAGCTTAGGTGGGACAACGTCCCAACAGACCCAGTACTTC. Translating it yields CASSLGGTTSQQTQYF.

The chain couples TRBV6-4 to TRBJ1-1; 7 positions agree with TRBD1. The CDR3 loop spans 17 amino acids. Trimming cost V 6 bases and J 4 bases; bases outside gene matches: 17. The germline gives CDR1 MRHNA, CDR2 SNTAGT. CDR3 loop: CASSATALSGGGTEAFF. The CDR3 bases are TGTGCCAGCAGCGCAACTGCCCTATCAGGGGGAGGCACTGAAGCTTTCTTT.